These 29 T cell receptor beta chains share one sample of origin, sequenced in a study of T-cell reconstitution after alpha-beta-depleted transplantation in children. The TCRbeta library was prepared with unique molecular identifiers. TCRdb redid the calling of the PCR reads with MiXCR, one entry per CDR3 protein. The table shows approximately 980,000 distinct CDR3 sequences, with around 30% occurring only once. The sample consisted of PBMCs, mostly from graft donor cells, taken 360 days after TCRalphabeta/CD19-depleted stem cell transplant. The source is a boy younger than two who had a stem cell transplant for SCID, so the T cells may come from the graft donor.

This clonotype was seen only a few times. The CDR3 reads CASSSPDRDGTDTQYF. DNA for the CDR3: TGTGCCAGCAGTTCCCCGGACAGGGATGGCACAGATACGCAGTATTTT. This chain joins TRBV27 and TRBJ2-3; 8 positions agree with TRBD1. In germline, CDR1 is MNHEY, CDR2 SMNVEV (reference sequence). The CDR3 covers 16 residues. With V trimmed by 4 bases and J by 1 base, 7 bases remained unmatched.

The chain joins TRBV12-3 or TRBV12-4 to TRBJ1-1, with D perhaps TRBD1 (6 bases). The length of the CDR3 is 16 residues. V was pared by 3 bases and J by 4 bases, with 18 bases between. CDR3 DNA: TGTGCCAGCAGTTTGAGGTCCAGGGGTAGCGTCACTGAAGCTTTCTTT. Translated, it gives CASSLRSRGSVTEAFF.

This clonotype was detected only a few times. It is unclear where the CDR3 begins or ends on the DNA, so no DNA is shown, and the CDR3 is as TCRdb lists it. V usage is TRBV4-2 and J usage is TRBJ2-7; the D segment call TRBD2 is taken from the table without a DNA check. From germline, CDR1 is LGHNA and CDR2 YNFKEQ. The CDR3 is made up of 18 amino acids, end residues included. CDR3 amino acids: CASSQGFGNGGGRDEQYF.

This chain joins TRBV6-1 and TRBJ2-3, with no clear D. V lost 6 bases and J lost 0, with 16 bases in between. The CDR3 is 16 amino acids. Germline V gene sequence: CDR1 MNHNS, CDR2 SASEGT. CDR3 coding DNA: TGTGCCAGCAGCCGCGGCTCTCATACTAGCACAGATACGCAGTATTTT. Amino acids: CASSRGSHTSTDTQYF.

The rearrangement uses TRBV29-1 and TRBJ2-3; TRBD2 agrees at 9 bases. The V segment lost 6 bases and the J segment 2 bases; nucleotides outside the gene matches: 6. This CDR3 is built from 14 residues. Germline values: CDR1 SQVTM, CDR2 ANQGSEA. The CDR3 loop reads CSVPAGGTTDTQYF. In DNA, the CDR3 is TGCAGCGTCCCCGCGGGGGGGACCACAGATACGCAGTATTTT.

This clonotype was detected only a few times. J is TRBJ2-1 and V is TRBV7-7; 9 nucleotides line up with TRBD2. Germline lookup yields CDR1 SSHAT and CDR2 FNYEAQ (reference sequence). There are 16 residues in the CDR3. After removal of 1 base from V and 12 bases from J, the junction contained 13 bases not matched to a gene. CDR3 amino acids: CASSLVLREGGVGQFF. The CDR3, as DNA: TGTGCCAGCAGCTTAGTTTTGCGGGAGGGGGGCGTCGGGCAGTTCTTC.

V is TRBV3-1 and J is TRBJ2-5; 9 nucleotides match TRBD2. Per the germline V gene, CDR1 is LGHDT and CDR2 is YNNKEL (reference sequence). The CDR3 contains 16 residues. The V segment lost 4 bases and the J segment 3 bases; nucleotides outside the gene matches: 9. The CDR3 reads CASSRRSGGTEETQYF. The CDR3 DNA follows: TGTGCCAGCAGCCGACGTAGCGGGGGTACGGAAGAGACCCAGTACTTC.

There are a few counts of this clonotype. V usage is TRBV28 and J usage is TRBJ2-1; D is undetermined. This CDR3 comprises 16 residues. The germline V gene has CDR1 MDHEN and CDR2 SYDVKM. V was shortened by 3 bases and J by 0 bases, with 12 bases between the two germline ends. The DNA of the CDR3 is TGTGCCAGCAGTTTTGAAGGCAAGAGCTCCTACAATGAGCAGTTCTTC. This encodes CASSFEGKSSYNEQFF. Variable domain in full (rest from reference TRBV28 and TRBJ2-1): DVKVTQSSRYLVKRTGEKVFLECVQDMDHENMFWYRQDPGLGLRLIYFSYDVKMKEKGDIPEGYSVSREKKERFSLILESASTNQTSMYLCASSFEGKSSYNEQFFGPGTRLTVL.

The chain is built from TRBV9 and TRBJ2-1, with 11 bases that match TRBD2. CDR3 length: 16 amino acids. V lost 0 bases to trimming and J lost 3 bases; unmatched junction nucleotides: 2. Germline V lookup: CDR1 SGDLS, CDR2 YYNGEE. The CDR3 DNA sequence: TGTGCCAGCAGCGTAGGGGGGACTAGCGGCTACAATGAGCAGTTCTTC. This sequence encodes CASSVGGTSGYNEQFF.

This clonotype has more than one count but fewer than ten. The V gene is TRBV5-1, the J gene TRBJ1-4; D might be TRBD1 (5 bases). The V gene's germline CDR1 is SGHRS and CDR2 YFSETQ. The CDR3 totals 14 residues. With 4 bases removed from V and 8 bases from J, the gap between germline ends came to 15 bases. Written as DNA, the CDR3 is TGCGCCAGCAGCCCCCAGGGAGGGGAGGAAAAACTGTTTTTT. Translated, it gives CASSPQGGEEKLFF.

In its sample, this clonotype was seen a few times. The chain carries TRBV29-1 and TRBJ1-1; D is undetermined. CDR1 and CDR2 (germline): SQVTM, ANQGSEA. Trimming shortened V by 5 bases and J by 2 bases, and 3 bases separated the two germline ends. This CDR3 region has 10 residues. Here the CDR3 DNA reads TGCAGCGTTTGCAACACTGAAGCTTTCTTT. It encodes CSVCNTEAFF.

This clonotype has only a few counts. The DNA of the CDR3 is TGTGCCACCAGTGGCGGGGACAATCAGCCCCAGCATTTT. It codes for CATSGGDNQPQHF. This chain uses TRBV24-1 with TRBJ1-5; D is unresolved. The CDR3 spans 13 residues. V dropped 5 bases and J dropped 3 bases, with 7 bases sitting between them. CDR1 is KGHDR, CDR2 SFDVKD, per germline.

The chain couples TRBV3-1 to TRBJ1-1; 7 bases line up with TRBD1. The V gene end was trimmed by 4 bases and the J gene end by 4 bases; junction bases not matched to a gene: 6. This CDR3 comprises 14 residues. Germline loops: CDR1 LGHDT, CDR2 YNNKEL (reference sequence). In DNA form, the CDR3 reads TGTGCCAGCAGCCGGACAGGCCCGGCCACTGAAGCTTTCTTT. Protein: CASSRTGPATEAFF.

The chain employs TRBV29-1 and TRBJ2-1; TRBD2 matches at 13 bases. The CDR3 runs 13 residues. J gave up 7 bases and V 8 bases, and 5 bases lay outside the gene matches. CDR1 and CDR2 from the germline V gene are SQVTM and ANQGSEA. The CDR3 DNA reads TGCAGCACCCGGACTAGCGGGGGTAATGAGCAGTTCTTC. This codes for CSTRTSGGNEQFF.

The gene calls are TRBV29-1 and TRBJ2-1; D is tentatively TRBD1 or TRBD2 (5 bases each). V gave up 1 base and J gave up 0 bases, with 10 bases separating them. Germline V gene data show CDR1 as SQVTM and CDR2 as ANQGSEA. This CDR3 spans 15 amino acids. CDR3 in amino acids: CSVEGGRLSYNEQFF. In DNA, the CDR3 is TGCAGCGTTGAAGGGGGGAGACTCTCCTACAATGAGCAGTTCTTC.

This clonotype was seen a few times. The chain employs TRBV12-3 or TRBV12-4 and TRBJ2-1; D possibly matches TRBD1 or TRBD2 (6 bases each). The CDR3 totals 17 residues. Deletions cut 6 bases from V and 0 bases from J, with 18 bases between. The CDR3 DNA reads TGTGCCAGCAGCGGATCGACGGGGGCCCTCTCCTACAATGAGCAGTTCTTC. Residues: CASSGSTGALSYNEQFF.

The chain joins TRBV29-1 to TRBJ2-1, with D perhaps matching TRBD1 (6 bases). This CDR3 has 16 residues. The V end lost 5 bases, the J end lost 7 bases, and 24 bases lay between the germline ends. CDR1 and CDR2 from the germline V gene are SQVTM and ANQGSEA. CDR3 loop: CSVHPLGTGQRNEQFF. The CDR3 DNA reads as TGCAGCGTTCACCCCCTCGGCACAGGGCAGCGGAATGAGCAGTTCTTC.

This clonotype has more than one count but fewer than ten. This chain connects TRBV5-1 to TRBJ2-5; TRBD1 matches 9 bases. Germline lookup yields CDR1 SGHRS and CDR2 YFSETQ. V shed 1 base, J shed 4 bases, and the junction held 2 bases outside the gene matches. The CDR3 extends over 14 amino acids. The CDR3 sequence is CASSLNRGRETQYF. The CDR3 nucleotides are TGCGCCAGCAGCTTGAACAGGGGGCGAGAGACCCAGTACTTC.

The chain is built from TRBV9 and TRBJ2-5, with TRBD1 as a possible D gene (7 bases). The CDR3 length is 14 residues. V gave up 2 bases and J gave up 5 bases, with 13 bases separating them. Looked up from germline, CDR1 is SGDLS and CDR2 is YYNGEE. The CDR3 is CASSVTGRRETQYF. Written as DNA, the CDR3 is TGTGCCAGCAGCGTGACAGGGAGGAGGGAGACCCAGTACTTC.

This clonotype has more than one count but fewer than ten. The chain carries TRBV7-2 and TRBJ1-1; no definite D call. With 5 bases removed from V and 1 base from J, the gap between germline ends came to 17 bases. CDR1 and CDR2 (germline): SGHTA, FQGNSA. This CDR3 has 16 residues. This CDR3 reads CASSLRTPKGNTEAFF. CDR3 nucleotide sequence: TGTGCCAGCAGCCTTCGGACCCCAAAGGGGAACACTGAAGCTTTCTTT.

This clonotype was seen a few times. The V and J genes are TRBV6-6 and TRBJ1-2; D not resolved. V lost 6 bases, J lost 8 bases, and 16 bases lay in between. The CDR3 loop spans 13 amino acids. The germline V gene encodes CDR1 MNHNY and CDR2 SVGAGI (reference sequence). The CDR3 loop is CASRWTDVSGYTF. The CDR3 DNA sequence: TGTGCCAGCAGATGGACGGACGTTTCGGGCTACACCTTC.

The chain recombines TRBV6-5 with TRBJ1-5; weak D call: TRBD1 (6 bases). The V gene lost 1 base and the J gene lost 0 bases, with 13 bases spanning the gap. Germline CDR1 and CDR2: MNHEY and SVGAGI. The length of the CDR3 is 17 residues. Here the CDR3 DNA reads TGTGCCAGCAGTTACTTAGGGTCAGGGGTTAGCAATCAGCCCCAGCATTTT. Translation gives CASSYLGSGVSNQPQHF.

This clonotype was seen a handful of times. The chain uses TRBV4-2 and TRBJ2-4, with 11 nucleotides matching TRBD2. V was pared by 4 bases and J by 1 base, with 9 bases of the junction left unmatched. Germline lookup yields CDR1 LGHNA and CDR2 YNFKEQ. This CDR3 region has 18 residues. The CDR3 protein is CASSPPLTSGGAKNIQYF. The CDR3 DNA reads TGTGCCAGCAGCCCACCCCTTACTAGCGGGGGTGCCAAAAACATTCAGTACTTC.

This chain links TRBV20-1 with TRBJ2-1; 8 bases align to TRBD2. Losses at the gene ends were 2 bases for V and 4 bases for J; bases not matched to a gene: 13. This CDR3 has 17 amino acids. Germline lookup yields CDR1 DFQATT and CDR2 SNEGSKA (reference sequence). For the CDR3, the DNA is TGCAGTGCTAGACGTCCGAACCTTAGCGGGGAGTACAATGAGCAGTTCTTC. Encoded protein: CSARRPNLSGEYNEQFF.

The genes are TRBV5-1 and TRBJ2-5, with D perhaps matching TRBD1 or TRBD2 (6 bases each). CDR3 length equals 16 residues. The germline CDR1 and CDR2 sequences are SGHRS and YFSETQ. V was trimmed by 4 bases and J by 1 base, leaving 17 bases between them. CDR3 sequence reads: CASSPGAARVQETQYF. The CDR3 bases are TGCGCCAGCAGCCCGGGGGCAGCTAGAGTCCAAGAGACCCAGTACTTC. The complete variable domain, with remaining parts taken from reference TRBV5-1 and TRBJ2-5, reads KAGVTQTPRYLIKTRGQQVTLSCSPISGHRSVSWYQQTPGQGLQFLFEYFSETQRNKGNFPGRFSGRQFSNSRSEMNVSTLELGDSALYLCASSPGAARVQETQYFGPGTRLLVL.

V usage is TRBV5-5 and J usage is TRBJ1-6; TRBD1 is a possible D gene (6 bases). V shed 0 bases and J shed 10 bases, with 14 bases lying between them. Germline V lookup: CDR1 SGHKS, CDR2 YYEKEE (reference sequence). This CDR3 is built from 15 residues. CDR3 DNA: TGTGCCAGCAGCTTGGCGGGGGCCTTCGGGTCACCCCTCCACTTT. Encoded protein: CASSLAGAFGSPLHF.

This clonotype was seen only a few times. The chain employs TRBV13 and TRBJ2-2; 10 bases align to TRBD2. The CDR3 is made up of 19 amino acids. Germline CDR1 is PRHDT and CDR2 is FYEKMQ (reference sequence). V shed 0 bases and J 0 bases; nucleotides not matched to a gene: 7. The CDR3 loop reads CASSLGIAGGRTNTGELFF. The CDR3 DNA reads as TGTGCCAGCAGCTTAGGGATAGCGGGGGGCCGCACGAACACCGGGGAGCTGTTTTTT.

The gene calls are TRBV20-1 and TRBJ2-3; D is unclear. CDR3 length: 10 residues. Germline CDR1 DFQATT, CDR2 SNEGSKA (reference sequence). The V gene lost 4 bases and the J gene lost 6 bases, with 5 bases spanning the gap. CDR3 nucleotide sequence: TGCAGTGCTAAGACGGATACGCAGTATTTT. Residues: CSAKTDTQYF.

The CDR3 bases are TGTGCCAGCAGTTTAGACGAGTACTATGGCTACACCTTC. The encoded protein is CASSLDEYYGYTF. The V and J genes are TRBV12-3 or TRBV12-4 and TRBJ1-2; D call uncertain. V dropped 1 base and J dropped 3 bases, with 6 bases sitting between them. This CDR3 has 13 amino acids.